The next 28 T cell receptor beta chains were all read from a single sample in a study of beta chain features in type 1 diabetes. Expressed TCRB transcripts were sequenced, since all the RNA that had been isolated was reverse transcribed. Profiled with immunoSEQ multiplex PCR; TCRdb holds only in-frame clones, not every one. The data show 300,000 to 400,000 clones, over 10% seen once. The sample was naive CD4+ T cells from blood. These receptor sequences come from a young man in good health.

The chain carries TRBV5-1 and TRBJ1-2; weak D call: TRBD1 (6 bases). CDR3 length equals 15 residues. Trimming cost V 4 bases and J 4 bases, with 17 bases left between them. The V gene's germline CDR1 is SGHRS and CDR2 YFSETQ. CDR3 sequence reads: CASSRSTQGSYGYTF. CDR3 coding DNA: TGCGCCAGCAGCCGCTCAACACAGGGAAGCTATGGCTACACCTTC.

This clone was seen more than once but under ten times. V is TRBV14 and J is TRBJ2-1; D gene unclear. The length of the CDR3 is 13 residues. Looked up from germline, CDR1 is SGHDN and CDR2 is FVKESK. V was shortened by 0 bases and J by 7 bases, with 7 bases between the two germline ends. This CDR3 reads CASSQDRVNEQFF. CDR3 bases: TGTGCCAGCAGCCAAGATCGGGTAAATGAGCAGTTCTTC. The complete variable domain, with remaining parts taken from reference TRBV14 and TRBJ2-1, reads EAGVTQFPSHSVIEKGQTVTLRCDPISGHDNLYWYRRVMGKEIKFLLHFVKESKQDESGMPNNRFLAERTGGTYSTLKVQPAELEDSGVYFCASSQDRVNEQFFGPGTRLTVL.

V gene TRBV6-1 combines with J gene TRBJ2-7, with 9 nucleotides matching TRBD1. The CDR3 sequence is 15 residues long. With V trimmed by 2 bases and J by 0 bases, 2 bases remained unmatched. The germline CDR1 and CDR2 sequences are MNHNS and SASEGT. In DNA form, the CDR3 reads TGTGCCAGCAGTGAACCGGGACAGGGCTCCTACGAGCAGTACTTC. Translated, it gives CASSEPGQGSYEQYF.

In this sample, this clone turned up a few times. The V and J genes are TRBV25-1 and TRBJ2-3, with 10 bases that match TRBD1. The V segment lost 3 bases and the J segment 1 base; nucleotides outside the gene matches: 4. The CDR3 is made up of 16 amino acids. Germline V gene data show CDR1 as MGHDK and CDR2 as SYGVNS. The CDR3 loop is CASSDSGTGGTDTQYF. The CDR3 DNA reads as TGTGCCAGCAGTGATTCCGGGACAGGGGGCACAGATACGCAGTATTTT.

This clone was counted between two and nine times. The chain recombines TRBV6-6 with TRBJ1-3; D gene ambiguous. With 9 bases removed from V and 7 bases from J, the gap between germline ends came to 13 bases. The CDR3 spans 12 residues. Germline V gene sequence: CDR1 MNHNY, CDR2 SVGAGI (reference sequence). CDR3 nucleotide sequence: TGTGCCAGTGGAGCGGGTTCGAACACCATATATTTT. Translated, it gives CASGAGSNTIYF.

This clone was counted a single time. The genes are TRBV2 and TRBJ2-7, with 9 bases fitting TRBD1. Trimming took 5 bases from V and 5 from J; bases not matched to a gene: 10. The V gene's germline CDR1 is SNHLY and CDR2 FYNNEI. The CDR3 consists of 15 residues. The CDR3 sequence is CASSPMYRTGDEQYF. Written as DNA, the CDR3 is TGTGCCAGCAGTCCCATGTATAGGACAGGGGACGAGCAGTACTTC.

The chain links TRBV4-3 to TRBJ1-5; D remains unclear. Germline V gives CDR1 LGHNA, CDR2 YSLEER. The CDR3 covers 15 residues. Trimming stripped 4 bases from V and 0 bases from J, with 10 bases between. CDR3 in DNA: TGCGCCAGCAGCCGGGGAGTTTATAGCAATCAGCCCCAGCATTTT. This gives the protein CASSRGVYSNQPQHF.

The V gene is TRBV19, the J gene TRBJ1-1; 8 bases match TRBD1. Per germline, CDR1 LNHDA and CDR2 SQIVND (reference sequence). V lost 6 bases, J lost 0 bases, and 3 bases stayed unmatched. This CDR3 is 14 amino acids long. CDR3 in DNA: TGTGCCAGTAGAGACAGGGGCTTGAACACTGAAGCTTTCTTT. Its protein is CASRDRGLNTEAFF.

There are a few counts of this clone. The chain joins TRBV29-1 to TRBJ1-1; TRBD1 is a possible D gene (5 bases). Between the trimmed V and J ends, which lost 2 bases and 0 bases, there was a span of 13 bases. The germline gives CDR1 SQVTM, CDR2 ANQGSEA. The CDR3 extends over 15 amino acids. CDR3 sequence reads: CSVERWGGLNTEAFF. In DNA form, the CDR3 reads TGCAGCGTTGAAAGGTGGGGGGGATTGAACACTGAAGCTTTCTTT.

The V and J genes are TRBV28 and TRBJ1-1; D is possibly TRBD1 (6 bases). Germline CDR1 and CDR2: MDHEN and SYDVKM. This CDR3 spans 13 amino acids. V dropped 6 bases and J dropped 4 bases, with 12 bases sitting between them. The CDR3 DNA reads as TGTGCCAGCAGCCAACAGGGTACCACTGAAGCTTTCTTT. Protein sequence: CASSQQGTTEAFF.

The chain recombines TRBV4-1 with TRBJ2-5; D may be TRBD2 (6 bases). Trimming shortened V by 4 bases and J by 4 bases, and 16 bases separated the two germline ends. CDR3 length: 15 amino acids. Germline CDR1 reads MGHRA; CDR2 reads YSYEKL. CDR3 residues: CASSRLGVGGETQYF. CDR3 nucleotides: TGCGCCAGCAGCCGCCTAGGCGTCGGGGGAGAGACCCAGTACTTC.

This clone was observed a few times. This chain connects TRBV7-9 to TRBJ1-5; 9 bases match TRBD1. CDR3 length: 15 residues. Germline CDR1 reads SEHNR; CDR2 reads FQNEAQ (reference sequence). Trimming removed 2 bases from V and 8 bases from J; junction bases left unmatched: 7. Here the CDR3 reads CASSLKGTGTEPQHF. The CDR3 DNA reads as TGTGCCAGCAGCTTAAAAGGGACAGGGACAGAGCCCCAGCATTTT. Complete variable domain (other parts from reference TRBV7-9 and TRBJ1-5): DTGVSQNPRHKITKRGQNVTFRCDPISEHNRLYWYRQTLGQGPEFLTYFQNEAQLEKSRLLSDRFSAERPKGSFSTLEIQRTEQGDSAMYLCASSLKGTGTEPQHFGDGTRLSIL.

The sample holds a few counts of this clone. The chain couples TRBV28 to TRBJ2-5; D not certain. Trimming removed 0 bases at V and 2 bases at J, with 7 bases between. The CDR3 sequence is 14 residues long. From germline, CDR1 is MDHEN and CDR2 SYDVKM. The CDR3 DNA is TGTGCCAGCAGTTTATGGGGCAGGCAAGAGACCCAGTACTTC. It is translated as CASSLWGRQETQYF.

V gene TRBV29-1 combines with J gene TRBJ2-1; tentatively, D is TRBD1 (5 bases). In germline, CDR1 is SQVTM, CDR2 ANQGSEA. This CDR3 spans 12 amino acids. Trimming cost V 6 bases and J 4 bases, with 10 bases left between them. The CDR3 spells CSVNRKYNEQFF. The CDR3 DNA reads as TGCAGCGTAAACAGGAAATACAATGAGCAGTTCTTC.

This clone was seen only a few times. The J gene is TRBJ2-2, the V gene TRBV28; D might be TRBD2 (6 bases). CDR3 size: 15 residues. The germline V and J ends were trimmed by 6 bases and 0 bases, with 11 bases remaining between them. Looked up from germline, CDR1 is MDHEN and CDR2 is SYDVKM. CDR3 protein: CASRAGLANTGELFF. In DNA form, the CDR3 reads TGTGCCAGCAGGGCGGGACTGGCGAACACCGGGGAGCTGTTTTTT.

There are a few counts of this clone. The chain couples TRBV6-4 to TRBJ2-5, with TRBD1 identical over 10 bases. Germline V lookup: CDR1 MRHNA, CDR2 SNTAGT. Losses at the gene ends were 7 bases for V and 7 bases for J; bases not matched to a gene: 9. The CDR3 extends over 14 amino acids. The CDR3 bases are TGTGCCAGCATTAGACAGGGGGCTGGCGGGACCCAGTACTTC. Its translation is CASIRQGAGGTQYF.

The chain combines TRBV4-3 with TRBJ2-1; 9 bases match TRBD1. Germline V gene lookup returns CDR1 LGHNA and CDR2 YSLEER. The CDR3 runs 15 residues. V dropped 1 base and J dropped 3; count of bases not matched to a gene: 1. CDR3 in amino acids: CASSQGQGGYNEQFF. The CDR3 DNA reads TGCGCCAGCAGCCAAGGACAGGGGGGCTACAATGAGCAGTTCTTC.

Only a few counts were recorded for this clone. V gene TRBV2 combines with J gene TRBJ1-1; D unresolved. Trimming removed 6 bases at V and 2 bases at J, with 10 bases between. The V gene's germline CDR1 is SNHLY and CDR2 FYNNEI. The CDR3 consists of 13 residues. CDR3 loop: CASSRPGNTEAFF. The CDR3 coding sequence is TGTGCCAGCAGCCGGCCGGGAAACACTGAAGCTTTCTTT. Full variable domain (rest looked up from reference TRBV2 and TRBJ1-1): EPEVTQTPSHQVTQMGQEVILRCVPISNHLYFYWYRQILGQKVEFLVSFYNNEISEKSEIFDDQFSVERPDGSNFTLKIRSTKLEDSAMYFCASSRPGNTEAFFGQGTRLTVV.

Only a few counts were recorded for this clone. This chain links TRBV9 with TRBJ1-2; D call uncertain. The CDR3 contains 14 residues. Germline assignment: CDR1 SGDLS and CDR2 YYNGEE. V lost 5 bases, J lost 1 base, and 12 bases lay in between. CDR3 nucleotide sequence: TGTGCCAGCAGACCCAACCAGGATAACTATGGCTACACCTTC. Translation gives CASRPNQDNYGYTF.

V is TRBV14 and J is TRBJ1-1, with unresolved D. CDR3 length equals 14 residues. Per the germline V gene, CDR1 is SGHDN and CDR2 is FVKESK. V dropped 3 bases and J dropped 1 base, with 9 bases sitting between them. CDR3 loop: CASSQPTKNTEAFF. CDR3 DNA sequence: TGTGCCAGCAGCCAGCCCACAAAGAACACTGAAGCTTTCTTT.

V is TRBV7-3 and J is TRBJ1-2, with TRBD1 matching over 7 bases. Germline CDR1 SGHTA, CDR2 FQGTGA. There are 14 residues in the CDR3. J was trimmed by 4 bases and V by 2 bases; bases with no gene match: 4. The CDR3 region has the DNA TGTGCCAGCAGCTTAGTAGGGGGCGGCTATGGCTACACCTTC. Encoded protein: CASSLVGGGYGYTF.

The rearrangement joins TRBV18 to TRBJ1-1; perhaps TRBD1 as D (6 bases). Germline V CDR1 and CDR2: KGHSH, LQKENI. CDR3 length: 17 amino acids. V lost 3 bases, J lost 3 bases, and 20 bases lay in between. The CDR3 bases are TGTGCCAGCTCACCTAATTTGGCGGGGGCGTCGGACACTGAAGCTTTCTTT. It translates to CASSPNLAGASDTEAFF. The full variable domain, its missing parts supplied by reference TRBV18 and TRBJ1-1, is NAGVMQNPRHLVRRRGQEARLRCSPMKGHSHVYWYRQLPEEGLKFMVYLQKENIIDESGMPKERFSAEFPKEGPSILRIQQVVRGDSAAYFCASSPNLAGASDTEAFFGQGTRLTVV.

J is TRBJ2-1 and V is TRBV7-3; possible D gene TRBD1, 6 bases. The length of the CDR3 is 15 residues. V was trimmed by 5 bases and J by 0 bases, leaving 11 bases between them. From germline, CDR1 is SGHTA and CDR2 FQGTGA. CDR3 bases: TGTGCCAGCAGCCCGACCAGGGGCTCCTACAATGAGCAGTTCTTC. Protein product: CASSPTRGSYNEQFF.

The genes are TRBV4-3 and TRBJ1-1; 9 bases are a match to TRBD1. The CDR3 sequence is 17 residues long. V was clipped by 0 bases and J by 0 bases; unmatched bases: 5. CDR1 LGHNA and CDR2 YSLEER come from the germline V gene. The CDR3 spells CASSQDRGTGLNTEAFF. The DNA for the CDR3 is TGCGCCAGCAGCCAAGATCGTGGGACAGGGCTGAACACTGAAGCTTTCTTT.

The V and J genes are TRBV6-6 and TRBJ2-5, with a tentative D call TRBD1 (5 bases). The ends were cut back, 8 bases at V and 0 bases at J, with 7 bases in the middle. Germline CDR1 and CDR2: MNHNY and SVGAGI (reference sequence). The CDR3 runs to 12 residues. The CDR3 here is CASQGNQETQYF. The DNA of the CDR3 is TGTGCCAGCCAGGGTAACCAAGAGACCCAGTACTTC.

The gene calls are TRBV30 and TRBJ2-7; 7 nucleotides match TRBD2. Unmatched junction bases numbered 3, after V lost 5 bases and J lost 2 bases. The germline gives CDR1 GTSNPN, CDR2 SVGIG (reference sequence). The length of the CDR3 is 12 residues. The CDR3 protein is CAWASGAYEQYF. The CDR3 coding sequence is TGTGCCTGGGCTAGCGGAGCCTACGAGCAGTACTTC.

This clone has just a few counts. The chain employs TRBV2 and TRBJ2-3; 10 bases line up with TRBD2. Germline V CDR1 and CDR2: SNHLY, FYNNEI. The trim removed 6 bases at V and 0 bases at J, leaving 3 bases unmatched. The CDR3 contains 15 residues. CDR3 sequence reads: CASRRTSGSTDTQYF. The CDR3 region has the DNA TGTGCCAGCAGGAGGACTAGCGGAAGCACAGATACGCAGTATTTT.

V usage is TRBV9 and J usage is TRBJ2-1; possible D gene TRBD1, 5 bases. V was cut by 1 base and J by 5 bases, with 16 bases left in between. CDR1 and CDR2 (germline): SGDLS, YYNGEE. The CDR3 consists of 16 residues. CDR3 sequence reads: CASSVTDRSGDNEQFF. CDR3 in DNA: TGTGCCAGCAGCGTAACAGACAGAAGTGGGGACAATGAGCAGTTCTTC.